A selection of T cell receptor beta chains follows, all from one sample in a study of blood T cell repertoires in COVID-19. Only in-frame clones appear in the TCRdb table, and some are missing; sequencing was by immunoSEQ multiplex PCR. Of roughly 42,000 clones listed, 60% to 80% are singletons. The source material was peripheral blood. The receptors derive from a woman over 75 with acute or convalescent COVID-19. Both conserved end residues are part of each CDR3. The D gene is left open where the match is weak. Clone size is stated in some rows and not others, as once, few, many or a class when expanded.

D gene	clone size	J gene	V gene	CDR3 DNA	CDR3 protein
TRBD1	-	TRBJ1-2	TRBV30	TGTGCGGGATGGACAGGGGGCCACTATGGCTACACCTTC	CAGWTGGHYGYTF
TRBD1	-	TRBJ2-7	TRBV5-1	TGCGCCAGCAGCTTGGAGGGACAGCTATCCGAGCAGTACTTC	CASSLEGQLSEQYF
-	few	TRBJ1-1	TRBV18	TGTGCCAGCTCACCACCGGGGGGGACATGGACTGAAGCTTTCTTT	CASSPPGGTWTEAFF
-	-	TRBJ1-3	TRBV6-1	TGTGCCAGCAGTGAAACCAGGGGTGGAGGAAACACCATATATTTT	CASSETRGGGNTIYF
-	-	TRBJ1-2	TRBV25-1	TGTGCCAGCAGTGAGCAGGGATACTATGGCTACACCTTC	CASSEQGYYGYTF
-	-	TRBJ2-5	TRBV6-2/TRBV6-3	TGTGCCAGCAGTTGGGATGGTAGGGGTTTAGGAGAGACCCAGTACTTC	CASSWDGRGLGETQYF
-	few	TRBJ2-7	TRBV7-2	TGTGCCAGCAGCTTTGAGGCCTACGAGCAGTACTTC	CASSFEAYEQYF
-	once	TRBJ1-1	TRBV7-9	TGTGCCAGCATACTGACAGGCGGGAACACTGAAGCTTTCTTT	CASILTGGNTEAFF
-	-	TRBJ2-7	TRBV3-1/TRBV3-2	TGTGCCAGCAGCCTGGACTCCACGCCAACCTACGAGCAGTACTTC	CASSLDSTPTYEQYF
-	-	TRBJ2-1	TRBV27	TGTGCCAGCAGTTTATCCTCTCTGAGAACCTACAATGAGCAGTTCTTC	CASSLSSLRTYNEQFF
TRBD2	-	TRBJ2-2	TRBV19	TGTGCCAGCACCTCGGGGCTAGCGGGAGGACGGGACACCGGGGAGCTGTTTTTT	CASTSGLAGGRDTGELFF
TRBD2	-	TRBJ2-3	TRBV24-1	TGTGCCACCAGCGCGACGACTAGCGGAAACACAGATACGCAGTATTTT	CATSATTSGNTDTQYF
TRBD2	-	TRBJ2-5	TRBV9	TGTGCCAGCAGCGCTCTAGCGGGAGGTGAGACCCAGTACTTC	CASSALAGGETQYF
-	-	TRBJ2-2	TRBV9	TGTGCCAGCAGCGCCGAAAGTGGGCTCACCGGGGAGCTGTTTTTT	CASSAESGLTGELFF
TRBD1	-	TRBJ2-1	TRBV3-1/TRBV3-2	TGTGCCAGCAGCGACCGGGACAGGGGGCGCAATGAGCAGTTCTTC	CASSDRDRGRNEQFF
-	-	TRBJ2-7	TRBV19	TGTGCCAGTATGGGGGACACCTCCTACGAGCAGTACTTC	CASMGDTSYEQYF
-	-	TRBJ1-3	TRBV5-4	TGTGCCAGCAGCTTTGACGGGGGGGGAAACACCATATATTTT	CASSFDGGGNTIYF
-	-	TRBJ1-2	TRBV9	TGTGCCAGCAGCGTAGATAGTCTTAACTATGGCTACACCTTC	CASSVDSLNYGYTF
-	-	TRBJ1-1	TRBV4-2	TGTGCCAGCAGCCAGGAGACTGAAGCTTTCTTT	CASSQETEAFF
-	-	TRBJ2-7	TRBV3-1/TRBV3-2	TGTGCCAGCAGCCAAGGTGGGGGCCTTATGCGGGAGCAGTACTTC	CASSQGGGLMREQYF
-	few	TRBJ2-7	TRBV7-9	TGTGCCAGCAGCCAGACCGGGGAGAGGCTTTACGAGCAGTACTTC	CASSQTGERLYEQYF
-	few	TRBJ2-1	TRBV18	TGTGCCAGCTCACCACAAGCTAGTTACAATGAGCAGTTCTTC	CASSPQASYNEQFF
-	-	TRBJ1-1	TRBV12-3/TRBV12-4	TGTGCCAGTACGCTTGGGGGGGCCACTGAAGCTTTCTTT	CASTLGGATEAFF
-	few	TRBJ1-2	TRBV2	TGTGCCAGCAGTGCAGGGAGGTCGGGCTATGGCTACACCTTC	CASSAGRSGYGYTF
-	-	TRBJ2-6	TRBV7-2	TGTGCCAGCAGTCGCCGATTGGCCGGGGGGGCCAACGTCCTGACTTTC	CASSRRLAGGANVLTF
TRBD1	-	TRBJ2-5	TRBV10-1	TGCGCCAGCAGTCGGGACAGACAAGAGACCCAGTACTTC	CASSRDRQETQYF
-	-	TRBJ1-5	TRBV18	TGTGCCAGCTCTCTCCGGGGGGCATTGGATCAGCCCCAGCATTTT	CASSLRGALDQPQHF
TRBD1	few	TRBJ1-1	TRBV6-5	TGTGCCAGCAGTTTCGTCGGACAGGGAAAGAACACTGAAGCTTTCTTT	CASSFVGQGKNTEAFF
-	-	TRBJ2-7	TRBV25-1	TGTGCCAGCAGGGACACCACAGGGTGGGATGAGCAGTACTTC	CASRDTTGWDEQYF
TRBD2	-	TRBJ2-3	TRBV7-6	TGTGCCAGCAGCGCCCGCGGGGGGACCACAGATACGCAGTATTTT	CASSARGGTTDTQYF
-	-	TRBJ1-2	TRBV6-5	TGTGCCAGCAGAACTCTTCAGGGTTATGGCTACACCTTC	CASRTLQGYGYTF
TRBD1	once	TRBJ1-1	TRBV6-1	TGTGCCAGCAGTGAATCAGGGGGCACTGAAGCTTTCTTT	CASSESGGTEAFF
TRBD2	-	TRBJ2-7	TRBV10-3	TGTGCCGCCAGGACTAGCGGGAGTAAATACGAGCAGTACTTC	CAARTSGSKYEQYF
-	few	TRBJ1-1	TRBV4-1	TGCGCCAGCAGCCCCCCAGGGCGCTCAATGAACACTGAAGCTTTCTTT	CASSPPGRSMNTEAFF
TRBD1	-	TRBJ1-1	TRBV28	TGTGCCAGCAGGTCTCCTAGGGGGCTAGCAACTGAAGCTTTCTTT	CASRSPRGLATEAFF
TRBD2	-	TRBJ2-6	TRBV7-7	TGTGCTAGCAGCTCAGGACTAGGCGGAGCTGGGGCCAACGTCCTGACTTTC	CASSSGLGGAGANVLTF
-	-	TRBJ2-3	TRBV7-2	TGTGCCAGCAGCTTAGGGGGAGGGGGAGATACGCAGTATTTT	CASSLGGGGDTQYF
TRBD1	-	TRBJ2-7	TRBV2	TGTGCCAGCGAGATGGACAGGCTCTACGAGCAGTACTTC	CASEMDRLYEQYF
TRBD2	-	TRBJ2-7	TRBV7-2	TGTGCCAGCAGCTTAACCGCGGGAGACAAGGAGCAGTACTTC	CASSLTAGDKEQYF
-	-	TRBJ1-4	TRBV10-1	TGCGCCAGCAGCGCGAGTACCGCGGGGCCGACTAATGAAAAACTGTTTTTT	CASSASTAGPTNEKLFF
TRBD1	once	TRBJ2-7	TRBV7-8	TGTGCCAGCAGCTTGGGGACAGGGTACTCCTACGAGCAGTACTTC	CASSLGTGYSYEQYF
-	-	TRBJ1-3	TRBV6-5	TGTGCCAGCAGTTACGCCAGGCCGAGCTCTGGAAACACCATATATTTT	CASSYARPSSGNTIYF
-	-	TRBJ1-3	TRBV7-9	TGTGCCAGCAGCTCCCCCCCAGGGGTCTCTGGAAACACCATATATTTT	CASSSPPGVSGNTIYF
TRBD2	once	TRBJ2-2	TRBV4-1	TGCGCCAGCAGGCCAGGACTAGCGGGAGGTACCGGGGAGCTGTTTTTT	CASRPGLAGGTGELFF
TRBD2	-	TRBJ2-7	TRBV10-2	TGCGCCACCCGGACTAGCGGTGTCTACGAGCAGTACTTC	CATRTSGVYEQYF
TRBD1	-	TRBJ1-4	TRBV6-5	TGTGCCAGCAGAAGCTTGACAGGGGGCTTTTTAAAACTGTTTTTT	CASRSLTGGFLKLFF
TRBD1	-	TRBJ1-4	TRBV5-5	TGTGCCAGCAGAGGACAGGCTAATGAAAAACTGTTTTTT	CASRGQANEKLFF
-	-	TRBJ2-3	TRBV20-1	TGCAGTGCTAGTTTCTCAGTAGATACGCAGTATTTT	CSASFSVDTQYF
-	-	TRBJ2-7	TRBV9	TGTGCCAGCAGCGTAGGCTCCTTGAGCTCCTACGAGCAGTACTTC	CASSVGSLSSYEQYF
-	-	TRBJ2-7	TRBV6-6	TGTGCCAGCAGTCCGACCGGACAGTTCTACGAGCAGTACTTC	CASSPTGQFYEQYF
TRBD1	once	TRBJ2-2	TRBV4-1	TGCGCCAGCAGCCAAGGGGGACAGGCCACCGGGGAGCTGTTTTTT	CASSQGGQATGELFF
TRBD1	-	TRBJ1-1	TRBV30	TGTGCCTGGACTCGGGGACAGACAACAGGGACTGAAGCTTTCTTT	CAWTRGQTTGTEAFF
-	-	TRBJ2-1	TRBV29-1	TGCAGCGTTGGTGAACTAGTAGGTGAGCAGTTCTTC	CSVGELVGEQFF